A single sample is the source of the 11 T cell receptor beta chains below, sequenced in a study of T cell responses to AZD1222 COVID-19 vaccine. Some clones are missing from TCRdb's copy, which holds only in-frame ones; the method was immunoSEQ multiplex PCR. The table has about 200,000 clones, around 90% seen once. This material consisted of peripheral blood, taken 28 days after the second dose of the MenACWY control vaccine. These receptor sequences come from an adult who received the MenACWY meningococcal vaccine as a control.

The rearrangement uses TRBV30 and TRBJ1-5, with no clear D. The ends were cut back, 2 bases at V and 0 bases at J, with 8 bases in the middle. The CDR3 is 14 amino acids. Germline-derived CDR1 and CDR2 are GTSNPN and SVGIG (reference sequence). Here the CDR3 reads CAWSPGNSNQPQHF. In nucleotides, the CDR3 is TGTGCCTGGAGTCCGGGGAATAGCAATCAGCCCCAGCATTTT.

V gene TRBV9 combines with J gene TRBJ1-1; 7 positions agree with TRBD1. Trimming at V came to 0 bases and at J to 3 bases, leaving 11 bases not matched to a gene. Germline values: CDR1 SGDLS, CDR2 YYNGEE. The CDR3 has 17 residues. CDR3 sequence: CASSVGPTGRSDTEAFF. CDR3 nucleotide sequence: TGTGCCAGCAGCGTAGGACCGACAGGGCGGTCTGACACTGAAGCTTTCTTT.

CDR3 DNA: TGTGCCAGCAGCTCCTTAGCGGGAGGAGATGAGCAGTTCTTC. This translates into CASSSLAGGDEQFF. This chain joins TRBV11-3 and TRBJ2-1; 10 bases are a match to TRBD2. This CDR3 region has 14 residues. CDR1 and CDR2 (germline): SGHNT, YENEEA. The J segment lost 8 bases and the V segment lost 4 bases, leaving 5 bases of the junction unmatched.

In nucleotides, the CDR3 is TGTGCCACCAGTGAGGCTAGCGGGACTGGCACAGATACGCAGTATTTT. Amino acid sequence: CATSEASGTGTDTQYF. V usage is TRBV24-1 and J usage is TRBJ2-3; 9 bases match TRBD2. Germline CDR1 is KGHDR and CDR2 is SFDVKD. Trimming at V came to 4 bases and at J to 1 base, leaving 5 bases not matched to a gene. The CDR3 covers 16 residues.

The chain employs TRBV18 and TRBJ2-1, with 12 bases that match TRBD2. The CDR3 extends over 15 amino acids. The germline V gene encodes CDR1 KGHSH and CDR2 LQKENI. V lost 3 bases, J lost 5 bases, and 2 bases stayed unmatched. The CDR3 DNA follows: TGTGCCAGCTCACCCCGGACTAGCGGGAACAATGAGCAGTTCTTC. This encodes CASSPRTSGNNEQFF.

The chain couples TRBV7-2 to TRBJ2-1; 7 bases are shared with TRBD2. The CDR3 runs 14 residues. Trimming cost V 5 bases and J 7 bases; bases outside gene matches: 8. Germline values: CDR1 SGHTA, CDR2 FQGNSA. CDR3 protein: CASSTLRGENEQFF. The CDR3, as DNA: TGTGCCAGCAGCACGCTCCGGGGGGAGAATGAGCAGTTCTTC.

In this sample, this clone turned up once. V usage is TRBV3-1 (or the pseudogene TRBV3-2) and J usage is TRBJ2-1; D is unresolved. The germline gives CDR1 LGHDT, CDR2 YNNKEL (reference sequence). Trimming stripped 0 bases from V and 9 bases from J, with 6 bases between. This CDR3 region has 12 residues. The chain's CDR3 is CASSQDLSEQFF. The DNA for the CDR3 is TGTGCCAGCAGCCAAGACCTGAGTGAGCAGTTCTTC.

A remark on this clone: An end of the junction differs from the germline gene, which may be a read error. The chain is built from TRBV6-5 and TRBJ1-5; 10 bases agree with TRBD1. This CDR3 contains 13 residues. In germline, CDR1 is MNHEY, CDR2 SVGAGI. In nucleotides, the CDR3 is TGTGCCAGCAGCCCCATTGGACAGGGGGGTATGAATTTT. Translated, it gives CASSPIGQGGMNF.

V gene TRBV21-1 combines with J gene TRBJ1-5; the D call TRBD1 from the table was never checked on the DNA. TRBV21-1 is flagged as a pseudogene. The CDR3 contains 15 residues. The CDR3 is CASSSHRDRDQPQHF. CDR3 sequence (DNA): TGTGCCAGCAGCTCCCACCGAGACAGGGATCAGCCCCAGCATTTT.

This chain uses TRBV9 with TRBJ1-6; tentative D call: TRBD1 (6 bases). Per the germline V gene, CDR1 is SGDLS and CDR2 is YYNGEE. The length of the CDR3 is 16 residues. V was pared by 3 bases and J by 14 bases, with 24 bases between. The CDR3 DNA reads as TGTGCCAGCAGCGCTGAAGCCGGGACATCGTATTTATCCCTCCACTTT. It encodes CASSAEAGTSYLSLHF. Filled out from reference TRBV9 and TRBJ1-6, the complete variable domain reads DSGVTQTPKHLITATGQRVTLRCSPRSGDLSVYWYQQSLDQGLQFLIQYYNGEERAKGNILERFSAQQFPDLHSELNLSSLELGDSALYFCASSAEAGTSYLSLHFGNGTRLTVT.

This clone showed up just once. The CDR3: CASSLEFLEGLRGYTF. DNA of the CDR3: TGTGCCAGCAGCTTAGAGTTTCTGGAGGGGCTAAGGGGCTACACCTTC. The chain combines TRBV7-2 with TRBJ1-2; D is perhaps TRBD1 (5 bases). V lost 1 base to trimming and J lost 8 bases, with 20 bases between them. CDR1 and CDR2 (germline): SGHTA, FQGNSA. The CDR3 sequence is 16 residues long.